The T cell receptor beta chain described here comes from a study of cytomegalovirus exposure and HLA in healthy donors. Across the study: Researchers previously reported finding fewer than 140 million unique TCR beta sequences from roughly 180 million T cells. Overall study results and limits: Among the most significant clusters, several appeared linked to common viral pathogens in a later analysis. A later analysis showed TCR association rates differing by HLA locus, peaking at DRB1 and lowest at HLA-C.

Vbeta (60) and Jbeta (13) primers were used in the PCR. Method: immunoSEQ multiplex PCR; TCRdb's copy keeps in-frame clones and lacks some. The sample includes about 190,000 clones, around 67% of them seen just once. The donors comprised healthy bone marrow donors. In regard to this clone: What it binds is unknown.

Between the trimmed V and J ends, which lost 3 bases and 4 bases, there was a span of 7 bases. This CDR3 spans 13 amino acids. Germline CDR1 reads LNHDA; CDR2 reads SQIVND (reference sequence). The sample taken for sequencing was PBMCs. The TCR was taken from a woman aged 25-40 years in good health and CMV-seropositive. The chain is built from TRBV19 and TRBJ2-1; tentatively, D is TRBD1 (5 bases). In DNA, the CDR3 is TGTGCCAGTAGTATCCCAGGGTACAATGAGCAGTTCTTC. It specifies CASSIPGYNEQFF.